This paragraph reports one T cell receptor (beta chain). Which antigen it targets is not known. No much larger clonotype is one base removed from it; base qualities were not supplied. Donors were healthy HIV-negative adults with no recently reported acute infections or vaccinations. Only Caucasian adults living in Nashville, Tennessee, USA were represented among the donors. CD4+ T cells were enriched by magnetic negative selection; naive cells were then positively selected on CD45RA, and the negative fraction formed the memory subset. Blood was collected by leukapheresis, and PBMCs were isolated by Ficoll-Histopaque density gradient centrifugation and then cryopreserved in liquid nitrogen vapor phase. Analytical flow cytometry was used to check the purity and quantity of each magnetically sorted T cell population. Genomic DNA was isolated from each sorted fraction and quantified by UV absorbance on a Nanodrop 2000c.

The data were obtained in a study of shared clonotypes between healthy human individuals (dated by TCRdb to 2018 to 2020). For context, the study as a whole: A couple of women and a few men aged 18 to 49 years were included in the cohort. To increase sequencing depth and limit assay-specific biases, TCR repertoire library preparation and sequencing were carried out by different laboratories using diverse techniques. For each donor, CD4 naive and CD4 memory were each given three plates, CD8 naive was given two plates, and CD8 memory was given one plate. Leukapheresis yielded between about 0.85 and 10 billion PBMCs per donor. The study deeply sequenced blood TCR repertoires of several healthy adults to estimate repertoire size and the extent of clonotype sharing between individuals.

From V the trimming removes 5 bases and from J it removes 3 bases, while the gene matches leave 9 bases of the junction unaccounted for. The germline V gene yields SGHAT for CDR1 and FQNNGV for CDR2. The CDR3 holds 15 amino acids from the cysteine to the phenylalanine. CDR3 DNA is the only sequence kept; it has 45 bases, read in frame from the first base. Broad study findings and their caveats: The genetic and exposure-history diversity represented was limited by the small number of donors. Higher generation probabilities were observed for clonotypes shared by all four sorted-subset donors than for non-shared clonotypes. Pairwise subsampling indicated that sequencing depth was expected to affect the degree of clonotype sharing among donors. Sampling was restricted to blood, and TCR repertoires in tissue are likely to differ from TCR repertoires in blood. When a handful of donors were compared, the shared fraction of clonotypes was around 5% for naive CD4, around 4% for naive CD8, 2.3% for memory CD4, and about 0.36% for memory CD8. Larger estimated clonotype richness was generally found for naive subsets than for memory subsets. Even with the large sequencing depth, rarefaction of the sorted-subset datasets indicated that sequencing was incomplete.

TCR CDR3 regions were amplified from genomic DNA by multiplex PCR using the deep immunoSEQ assay. Extracted genomic DNA from each cell subset was distributed evenly across all wells of several immunoSEQ 96-well plates, and each plate was treated as a replicate. Each replicate PCR for sorted subsets received about 180 ng genomic DNA, equal to roughly 30,000 T cell genomes. Purified libraries were measured with a Qubit 3.0 fluorometer, size-checked on a Bioanalyzer 2100, and measured again with the KAPA Library Quantification kit. A separate single-read 150-cycle Illumina NextSeq 550 flow cell was used to sequence each immunoSEQ 96-well plate. As for how the authors treated the data: Because the immunoSEQ output included only junctional sequences and no quality scores, the filtering could not be the same as the filtering used for full-length reads. Sequences were annotated with PyIR, a Python wrapper for IgBLAST v1.9, and V/J genes and CDR3 were assigned using IMGT germline references. Any read was removed if the V/J assignment was weak (E-value above 1e-6), the CDR3 was missing, or the read contained stop codons, out-of-frame junctions, or ambiguous translated residues. V3J clonotypes were defined as sequences sharing an identical inferred V gene, J gene, and CDR3 amino acid sequence. The percentage overlap between two repertoires was calculated by dividing the number of shared unique clonotypes by the size of the smaller repertoire. Repertoire richness was assessed with RTK rarefaction, the Chao1 estimator, and Recon v2.1 estimates of unobserved clonotypes. OLGA was used to compute generation probabilities for all TCRbeta clonotypes that the gDNA method yielded from a handful of donors. TCRdb provides this immuneACCESS table in a form limited to in-frame rearrangements. Some clones are lacking; in checked studies, under half of them reflect an unresolved V gene, and why the rest are absent is not known. V and J calls and clone size come straight from that table; D and trimming were deduced from the DNA. The sample yields fewer than 200,000 clones; over 80% were counted once. The ten largest clones add up to more than 0.065% of the sample.

The V gene is TRBV11-2 and the J gene is TRBJ2-7, with TRBD1 matching 8 junction bases. The specimen was naive CD4+ T cells sorted from blood. Interpreted using the paper, the cell subset or site label stands for: CD45RA+ positively selected. The receptor comes from a woman in her 30s in good health. The CDR3 has the sequence CASSPTTGTGYEQYF. The sequence in DNA is TGTGCCAGCAGCCCTACTACCGGGACAGGCTACGAGCAGTACTTC.